The 11 T cell receptor beta chains below come from one sample, sequenced in a study of blood T cell repertoires in COVID-19. Here immunoSEQ multiplex PCR was the method, and the copy in TCRdb shows in-frame clones only, minus some. The sample lists about 120,000 clones; 80% to 90% were seen once. Sequencing used peripheral blood. These receptor sequences come from a human donor in a cohort sampled during active COVID-19.

The gene calls are TRBV2 and TRBJ2-2; 11 bases fit TRBD2. With V trimmed by 8 bases and J by 7 bases, 9 bases remained unmatched. CDR3 length: 15 residues. Per germline, CDR1 SNHLY and CDR2 FYNNEI. Here the CDR3 DNA reads TGTGCCAGCCGAATAGCGGGGGGGCAGGGCGGGGAGCTGTTTTTT. Protein: CASRIAGGQGGELFF.

The chain is built from TRBV3-1 (or the pseudogene TRBV3-2) and TRBJ2-7, with 7 positions matching TRBD1. Germline loops: CDR1 LGHDT, CDR2 YNNKEL (reference sequence). The trim removed 8 bases at V and 0 bases at J, leaving 4 bases unmatched. The CDR3 length is 13 residues. For the CDR3, the DNA is TGTGCCAGCGGACAGGTGATCTCCTACGAGCAGTACTTC. Translating it yields CASGQVISYEQYF.

V usage is TRBV12-3 or TRBV12-4 and J usage is TRBJ2-1, with a weak D call TRBD1 (6 bases). Trimming pared 3 bases from V and 5 bases from J, leaving 8 bases between. The CDR3 totals 13 residues. CDR3 sequence (DNA): TGTGCCAGCAGTTTTAAGGGGGACAATGAGCAGTTCTTC. As protein: CASSFKGDNEQFF.

V and J are TRBV4-1 and TRBJ2-5; TRBD2 agrees at 10 bases. V shed 1 base and J 2 bases; nucleotides not matched to a gene: 10. Germline V gives CDR1 MGHRA, CDR2 YSYEKL. The CDR3 totals 18 residues. CDR3 nucleotides: TGCGCCAGCAGCCAAGTACCTGGTAGCGGGGGGATTCAAGAGACCCAGTACTTC. This sequence encodes CASSQVPGSGGIQETQYF.

The chain links TRBV18 to TRBJ2-3, with TRBD1 identical over 7 bases. After removal of 1 base from V and 2 bases from J, the junction contained 6 bases not matched to a gene. Germline lookup yields CDR1 KGHSH and CDR2 LQKENI. CDR3 size: 16 residues. In DNA, the CDR3 is TGTGCCAGCTCACCACTCACACAGGGGAACACAGATACGCAGTATTTT. It specifies CASSPLTQGNTDTQYF.

The table lists this clone with a few counts. The V and J genes are TRBV5-4 and TRBJ2-7; TRBD2 matches 9 bases. Trimming removed 0 bases from V and 5 bases from J; junction bases left unmatched: 6. The CDR3 totals 15 residues. Germline CDR1 and CDR2: SGHNT and YYREEE (reference sequence). The CDR3 nucleotides read TGTGCCAGCAGCTTGGTTGCGGGGGGGCGGGACGAGCAGTACTTC. Its translation: CASSLVAGGRDEQYF.

The CDR3 sequence: CADRLESMNTEAFF. In nucleotides, the CDR3 is TGTGCCGACAGATTAGAAAGCATGAACACTGAAGCTTTCTTT. J is TRBJ1-1 and V is TRBV2; D is perhaps TRBD1 (5 bases). The CDR3 length is 14 residues. CDR1 is SNHLY, CDR2 FYNNEI, per germline. With 11 bases removed from V and 0 bases from J, the gap between germline ends came to 16 bases.

This clone came up a few times. The chain carries TRBV6-5 and TRBJ1-6; D perhaps matches TRBD1 (5 bases). The germline V and J ends were trimmed by 0 bases and 6 bases, with 12 bases remaining between them. This CDR3 has 16 amino acids. The germline V gene has CDR1 MNHEY and CDR2 SVGAGI. The CDR3: CASSYSLRAANSPLHF. CDR3 in DNA: TGTGCCAGCAGTTACTCGCTCAGGGCTGCTAATTCACCCCTCCACTTT.

This chain connects TRBV18 to TRBJ1-4; D is unresolved. The CDR3 totals 15 residues. From germline, CDR1 is KGHSH and CDR2 LQKENI. The V gene lost 1 base and the J gene lost 5 bases, with 11 bases spanning the gap. CDR3 loop: CASSPLGSGNEKLFF. The DNA for the CDR3 is TGTGCCAGCTCACCACTAGGGAGCGGCAATGAAAAACTGTTTTTT.

V and J are TRBV5-4 and TRBJ2-5, with 9 bases aligning to TRBD1. CDR1 and CDR2 (germline): SGHNT, YYREEE (reference sequence). V trimming: 0 bases; J trimming: 0 bases; junction bases outside the gene matches: 3. The CDR3 covers 16 residues. CDR3 region: CASSLAWDRDQETQYF. DNA of the CDR3: TGTGCCAGCAGCTTGGCCTGGGACAGGGACCAAGAGACCCAGTACTTC.

The chain uses TRBV7-2 and TRBJ2-7; 9 positions agree with TRBD1. Germline CDR1 SGHTA, CDR2 FQGNSA. CDR3 length: 13 amino acids. With V trimmed by 5 bases and J by 6 bases, 5 bases remained unmatched. The CDR3 loop reads CASSIQGALEQYF. The CDR3 bases are TGTGCCAGCAGCATACAGGGGGCTCTCGAGCAGTACTTC.